This TCR beta chain was profiled in a study of OX40 agonist ivuxolimab in advanced cancers. Repertoires were generated with immunoSEQ multiplex PCR, while TCRdb's copy carries only in-frame clones and drops some. This table holds tens of thousands of clones, over 75% found once. Sequenced here: CD4+ or CD8+ T cells sorted from blood, sampled in a trial of the OX40 agonist ivuxolimab. This clonotype originated in an adult with an advanced solid tumor such as melanoma, head and neck, liver or kidney cancer.

DNA for the CDR3: TGTGCCAGCAGTGAATATGGGACAGACTCTGGAAACACCATATATTTT. Its protein is CASSEYGTDSGNTIYF. The chain links TRBV6-1 to TRBJ1-3; 7 bases agree with TRBD1. This CDR3 is built from 16 residues. Unmatched junction bases numbered 4, after V lost 2 bases and J lost 0 bases. Germline V gene data show CDR1 as MNHNS and CDR2 as SASEGT.